This TCR beta chain appears in the sequencing data of a study of post-analysis software for immune sequencing data. Findings and caveats of the study: TRBV segments more frequent in patients than in controls numbered several and included TRBV5-6, TRBV5-1 and TRBV20-1.

Only a few counts were recorded for this clonotype. Its antigen is undetermined. The TCR beta cDNA libraries carried unique molecular identifiers. TCRdb reprocessed the PCR reads with MiXCR, giving one entry per CDR3 protein. Of 820,000 or so distinct CDR3 sequences listed, 53% are singletons. This CDR3 is built from 14 residues. The germline V and J ends were trimmed by 3 bases and 4 bases, with 13 bases remaining between them. Germline V lookup: CDR1 DFQATT, CDR2 SNEGSKA (reference sequence). The sequencing sample was made of blood. The chain employs TRBV20-1 and TRBJ2-1; perhaps TRBD2 as D (6 bases). This sequence was found in a girl aged 5-17 years with multiple sclerosis. In DNA, the CDR3 is TGCAGTGCTAGCGGAACACTAGCATACAATGAGCAGTTCTTC. Translation gives CSASGTLAYNEQFF.